The present TCR beta chain was sequenced within a study of CD8 T cells in acute hepatitis C reinfection. Notes on the study in general: Chronically infected subjects had no follow-up NS3-1073 repertoires.

The assay was immunoSEQ multiplex PCR, and TCRdb's table has in-frame clones only and misses some. The profile covers 35,000 to 40,000 clones, with around nine tenths appearing a single time and roughly 0.51% taken by the ten largest. Time point described: naive CD8 control sorted from an acute-time-point sample. As concerns this clone: No antigen is known for it.

Trimming shortened V by 6 bases and J by 0 bases, and 15 bases separated the two germline ends. CDR3 length: 15 amino acids. The germline V gene has CDR1 SGHKS and CDR2 YYEKEE (reference sequence). The sample comprised naive CD8+ T cells from PBMCs. The chain combines TRBV5-5 with TRBJ1-2; D is uncertain. This sequence originates from a man between 25 and 39 years old with chronic hepatitis C. The CDR3 bases are TGTGCCAGCACCCCGTGGGCGGGAGCTAACTATGGCTACACCTTC. Translation gives CASTPWAGANYGYTF.